This note documents a single T cell receptor (beta chain) sequence. Germline values: CDR1 SGHDN, CDR2 FVKESK. The CDR3 length is 15 residues. Trimming left V 0 bases short and J 1 base short, with 8 bases between. This specimen belongs to a study of T cell responses to AZD1222 COVID-19 vaccine. Clones were read by immunoSEQ multiplex PCR, and TCRdb kept only the in-frame ones, dropping some. Of fewer than 130,000 clones in the sample, around nine tenths were seen once. The chain uses TRBV14 and TRBJ2-3, with a tentative D call TRBD2 (6 bases). Specimen: peripheral blood, collected 28 days after the second AZD1222 dose. This receptor was taken from an adult who received the AZD1222 COVID-19 vaccine. The CDR3 nucleotides are TGTGCCAGCAGCCAAGATTGGAGGGGCACAGATACGCAGTATTTT. Its protein product is CASSQDWRGTDTQYF.